This TCR beta chain was recorded in a study of blood T cell repertoires in COVID-19. Original methodology: Cell counts per sample came from amplifying reference gene primers. Some clones are missing from TCRdb's copy, which holds only in-frame ones; the method was immunoSEQ multiplex PCR. V and J calls and clone size are those listed in that table; D and trimming were worked out from the DNA. The table records around 90,000 clones, about 85% of them present only once. Germline CDR1 SNHLY, CDR2 FYNNEI. CDR3 length equals 15 residues. The germline V and J ends were trimmed by 4 bases and 11 bases, with 21 bases remaining between them.

This sequence joins TRBV2 and TRBJ1-5; tentatively, D is TRBD1 (6 bases). The source is a woman aged 70-85 years with active or convalescent COVID-19. Sample: peripheral blood. The CDR3 DNA is TGTGCCAGCAGTGGGGGGGGGCAGGCCCTCACGGCCCAGCATTTT. It codes for CASSGGGQALTAQHF.